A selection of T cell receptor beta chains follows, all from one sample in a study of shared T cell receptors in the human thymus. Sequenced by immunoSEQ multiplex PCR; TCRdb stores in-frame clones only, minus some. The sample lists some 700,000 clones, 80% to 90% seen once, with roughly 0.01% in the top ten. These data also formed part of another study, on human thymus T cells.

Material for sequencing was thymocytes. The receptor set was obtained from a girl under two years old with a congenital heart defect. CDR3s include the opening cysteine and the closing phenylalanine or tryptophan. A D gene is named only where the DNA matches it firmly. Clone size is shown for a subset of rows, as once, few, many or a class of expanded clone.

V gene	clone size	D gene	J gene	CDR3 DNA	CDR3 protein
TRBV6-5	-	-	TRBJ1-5	TGTGCCAGCAGGCCGGCTAGTTATAGCAATCAGCCCCAGCATTTT	CASRPASYSNQPQHF
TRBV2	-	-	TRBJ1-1	TGTGCCAGCAGCCAGGTCAGGGGAGGGGAGGCTTTCTTT	CASSQVRGGEAFF
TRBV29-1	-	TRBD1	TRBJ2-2	TGCAGCGTTGTATCGTGCCCCGAACCCAACAGGGGTCCCCCAAAGAACACCGGGGAGCTGTTTTTT	CSVVSCPEPNRGPPKNTGELFF
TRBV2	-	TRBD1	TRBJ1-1	TGTGCCAGCAGAGACCCACCCAACAGGGGCGACACTGAAGCTTTCTTT	CASRDPPNRGDTEAFF
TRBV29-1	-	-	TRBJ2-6	TGCAGCGTTGAAGAGGCTGCCACCTCTGGGGCCAACGTCCTGACTTTC	CSVEEAATSGANVLTF
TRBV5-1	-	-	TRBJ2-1	TGCGCCAGCAGCTTGGTCCATGCGGGCCTCCGGACGTTCAATGAGCAGTTCTTC	CASSLVHAGLRTFNEQFF
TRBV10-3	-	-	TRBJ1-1	TGTGCCATCAGGGCAGGGTTGGTAGAGACTGAAGCTTTCTTT	CAIRAGLVETEAFF
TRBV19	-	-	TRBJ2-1	TGTGCCAGTAGTACCACTACAGGGAGCTCCTACAATGAGCAGTTCTTC	CASSTTTGSSYNEQFF
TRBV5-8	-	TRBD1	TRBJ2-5	TGTGCCAGCAGCTGGGGGACAGGGGAAAATTGGGCCCAGTACTTC	CASSWGTGENWAQYF
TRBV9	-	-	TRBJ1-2	TGTGCCAGCAGCGCCCGGACATTAATCTGGGGCGGCTACACCTTC	CASSARTLIWGGYTF
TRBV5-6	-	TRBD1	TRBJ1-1	TGTGCCAGCAGCAAAAGGGGGCCACCTTTCTTT	CASSKRGPPFF
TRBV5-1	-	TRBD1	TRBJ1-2	TGCGCCAGCAGCTCCACCGGGACAGCTAACTATGGCTACACCTTC	CASSSTGTANYGYTF
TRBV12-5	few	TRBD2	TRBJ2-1	TGTGCTAGTGGTCCCCCTGCGGGGGACGCCTGGTATGAGCAGTTCTTC	CASGPPAGDAWYEQFF
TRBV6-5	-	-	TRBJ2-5	TGTGCCAGCATCCACAACGGCGGGGGCCGGGAGACCCAGTACTTC	CASIHNGGGRETQYF
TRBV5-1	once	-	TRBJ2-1	TGCGCCAGCAGCCCCCTACTCTACAATGAGCAGTTCTTC	CASSPLLYNEQFF
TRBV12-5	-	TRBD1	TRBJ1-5	TGTGCTAGCCGACAGGGTCAGGGTCCCCAGCATTTT	CASRQGQGPQHF